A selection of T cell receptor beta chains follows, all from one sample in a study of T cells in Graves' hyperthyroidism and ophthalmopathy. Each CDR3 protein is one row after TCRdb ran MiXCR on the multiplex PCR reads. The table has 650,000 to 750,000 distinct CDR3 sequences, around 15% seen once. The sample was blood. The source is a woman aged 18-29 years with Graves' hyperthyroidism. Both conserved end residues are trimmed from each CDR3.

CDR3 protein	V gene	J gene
ASSLDMGGGQPQH	TRBV7-9	TRBJ1-5
ASSSTPGPWKRF	TRBV28	TRBJ2-1
AISEPQTSGSVRGELF	TRBV10-3	TRBJ2-2
ASSPVGQRSPHEQY	TRBV18	TRBJ2-7
AVQDRGYEQY	TRBV28	TRBJ2-7
ASGTSGSLNEQF	TRBV6-1	TRBJ2-1
ASRDRAYNEQF	TRBV12-3/TRBV12-4	TRBJ2-1
ASSFSGRAVYGYT	TRBV28	TRBJ1-2
ACSPTGNTEAF	TRBV30	TRBJ1-1
ASSLAKHTEAF	TRBV7-3	TRBJ1-1
ASSEGGAGAIGTGELF	TRBV10-1	TRBJ2-2
ASSLAPGYQPQH	TRBV12-3/TRBV12-4	TRBJ1-5
ASSSLTSGGEQF	TRBV7-3	TRBJ2-1
ASKVGPMNTEAF	TRBV19	TRBJ1-1
ASSYPRQGLNTEAF	TRBV6-1	TRBJ1-1
ASSHEGGPGTGELF	TRBV4-2	TRBJ2-2
ASSKLAGVRNEQF	TRBV6-2/TRBV6-3	TRBJ2-1
ASSVSPYNEQF	TRBV9	TRBJ2-1
ASSLDIWTGGGGELF	TRBV27	TRBJ2-2
ASSLSGGRDQPQH	TRBV27	TRBJ1-5
ASSPSIVPYEQY	TRBV7-9	TRBJ2-7
ASSFDRAEPQH	TRBV12-3/TRBV12-4	TRBJ1-5
ASSPGRGFSGYT	TRBV18	TRBJ1-2
ASGYEYEQY	TRBV25-1	TRBJ2-7
AARRTEADTQY	TRBV7-9	TRBJ2-3
ASSLSTYGTGGINEQF	TRBV27	TRBJ2-1
AWSLAQLSNEQF	TRBV30	TRBJ2-1
ASSIMSGTTGELF	TRBV19	TRBJ2-2
ASSLTDWTGELF	TRBV7-8	TRBJ2-2
ASSPPGLYNEQF	TRBV11-2	TRBJ2-1
ASRSDRELTGELF	TRBV7-9	TRBJ2-2
ASSLKGPRGRFGNQPQH	TRBV12-3/TRBV12-4	TRBJ1-5
ASSAGTRPYNEQF	TRBV7-8	TRBJ2-1
ASRPAPGQGEAF	TRBV6-1	TRBJ1-1
ASMGSMVETQY	TRBV6-1	TRBJ2-5
ASSSNYMDTEAF	TRBV6-2/TRBV6-3	TRBJ1-1
ASSRPPGQGADTQY	TRBV19	TRBJ2-3
ASSGRDSYTDTQY	TRBV6-1	TRBJ2-3
ASSLDRGMNTEAF	TRBV11-1	TRBJ1-1
AWSEMAKNIQY	TRBV30	TRBJ2-4
ASSQDSDSWITEAF	TRBV4-3	TRBJ1-1
ASSSRQGNIQY	TRBV12-3/TRBV12-4	TRBJ2-4
ASKRRSRTEAF	TRBV19	TRBJ1-1
SVEGRDGGYGYT	TRBV29-1	TRBJ1-2
ASSFSRARRLRETQY	TRBV28	TRBJ2-5
ASRTGTYGYT	TRBV12-3/TRBV12-4	TRBJ1-2
ASSIEAGPTDTQY	TRBV19	TRBJ2-3
ASRYFREKLF	TRBV6-5	TRBJ1-4
ASTRGGLGQPQH	TRBV12-3/TRBV12-4	TRBJ1-5
SARDWIAGGYNEQF	TRBV20-1	TRBJ2-1
ASSSRPGQSAF	TRBV3-1	TRBJ1-1
ASTVTGQQGEKLF	TRBV6-1	TRBJ1-4
ASPYSGTGELF	TRBV25-1	TRBJ2-2